These T cell receptor beta chains were read from a single sample in a study of read filtering for tumor transcriptome and immune sequencing. TCRdb reanalysed the reads using MiXCR and keeps one entry per CDR3 protein. Of about 39,000 distinct CDR3 sequences listed, over 11% are singletons. The sample was a population of CD138-negative cells sorted from bone marrow. These receptors were taken from a donor at least 40 years old with multiple myeloma. Each CDR3 is given with its conserved first and last residue. Each record gives: D gene, CDR3 length, J gene, clone size, V gene, CDR3 protein, CDR3 DNA. The D gene is left open where the match is weak. The size entry is marked missing in some rows and otherwise reads once, few, many or a size class.

>-|14|TRBJ2-2|few|TRBV5-1
CASSLAAGPGELFF
TGCGCCAGCAGCTTGGCAGCCGGTCCCGGGGAGCTGTTTTTT
>-|15|TRBJ1-4|few|TRBV9
CASSVVRSPHERVFF
TGTGCCAGCAGCGTAGTAAGGTCGCCCCACGAAAGGGTGTTTTTT
>-|14|TRBJ1-1|-|TRBV7-9
CASSLELETAEAFF
TGTGCCAGCAGCTTAGAGTTAGAGACGGCTGAAGCTTTCTTT
>-|11|TRBJ2-5|many|TRBV6-5
CASSTEETQYF
TGTGCCAGCAGTACTGAGGAGACCCAGTACTTC
>TRBD1|11|TRBJ2-4|many|TRBV10-3
CATGTGGIQYF
TGTGCCACCGGGACAGGCGGCATTCAGTACTTC
>-|17|TRBJ1-1|many|TRBV7-3
CASSFLGTEGTNTEAFF
TGTGCCAGCAGCTTTCTTGGAACTGAGGGTACGAACACTGAAGCTTTCTTT
>-|15|TRBJ1-3|many|TRBV5-8
CASSSTALSGNTIYF
TGTGCCAGCAGCTCGACAGCCCTCTCTGGAAACACCATATATTTT
>-|14|TRBJ1-1|-|TRBV11-2
CASSLVRTRREAFF
TGTGCCAGCAGCTTAGTTAGGACAAGGAGGGAAGCTTTCTTT
>TRBD2|13|TRBJ2-3|many|TRBV29-1
CSGFSGSGDTQYF
TGCAGCGGGTTTAGCGGGAGCGGAGATACGCAGTATTTT
>TRBD1|13|TRBJ2-2|many|TRBV3-1
CAGRTGGTGELFF
TGTGCCGGGCGGACAGGGGGCACCGGGGAGCTGTTTTTT
>TRBD2|15|TRBJ2-1|many|TRBV7-9
CASSPGLAGVNEQFF
TGTGCCAGCAGCCCAGGACTAGCGGGAGTCAATGAGCAGTTCTTC
>-|12|TRBJ1-1|many|TRBV29-1
CSVLDSITEAFF
TGCAGCGTCCTCGACAGTATTACTGAAGCTTTCTTT
>-|13|TRBJ2-5|few|TRBV20-1
CSASQDLQETQYF
TGCAGTGCTAGCCAGGATCTACAAGAGACCCAGTACTTC
>TRBD1|16|TRBJ2-2|few|TRBV20-1
CSARDPSGTGSGELFF
TGCAGTGCTAGAGATCCCTCCGGGACAGGATCCGGGGAGCTGTTTTTT
>-|16|TRBJ1-3|-|TRBV11-2
CASSTLRRPSGNSIYF
TGTGCCAGCAGCACCCTACGGCGGCCCTCTGGAAACTCCATATATTTT
>-|15|TRBJ1-1|many|TRBV12-3/TRBV12-4
CASSNPGQRWPEAFF
TGTGCCAGCAGTAACCCCGGGCAACGGTGGCCTGAAGCTTTCTTT
>-|15|TRBJ2-2|-|TRBV12-3/TRBV12-4
CASSLADFGTGELFF
TGTGCCAGCAGCCTGGCGGACTTCGGTACCGGGGAGCTGTTTTTT
>-|15|TRBJ2-7|many|TRBV20-1
CSARNSGRTSYEQYF
TGCAGTGCTAGGAACTCCGGAAGGACCTCCTACGAGCAGTACTTC
>-|13|TRBJ2-3|many|TRBV20-1
CSARVPGPDTQYF
TGCAGTGCTAGAGTCCCTGGCCCAGATACGCAGTATTTT
>TRBD1|15|TRBJ1-1|many|TRBV5-1
CASSLGDRENTEAFF
TGCGCCAGCAGCTTGGGGGACAGGGAGAACACTGAAGCTTTCTTT
>-|16|TRBJ1-1|many|TRBV6-5
CASSYLPRGRDTEAFF
TGTGCCAGCAGTTACCTTCCCCGGGGGCGCGACACTGAAGCTTTCTTT
>-|17|TRBJ2-2|-|TRBV11-3
CASSPPSGFVNAGELFF
TGTGCCAGCAGCCCGCCGTCAGGCTTTGTGAACGCTGGGGAGCTGTTTTTT
>-|14|TRBJ1-3|-|TRBV7-9
CASSPKGSGNTIYF
TGTGCCAGCAGCCCCAAAGGGTCTGGAAACACCATATATTTT
>-|15|TRBJ2-1|many|TRBV12-3/TRBV12-4
CASRNRQSSYNEQFF
TGTGCCAGCAGAAATAGACAGAGCTCCTACAATGAGCAGTTCTTC
>-|12|TRBJ2-1|few|TRBV19
CASTPNGNEQFF
TGTGCCAGTACCCCTAATGGGAATGAGCAGTTCTTC
>-|14|TRBJ2-7|many|TRBV3-1
CASSPWADRYEQYF
TGTGCCAGCAGCCCTTGGGCAGATAGGTACGAGCAGTACTTC
>-|14|TRBJ1-1|-|TRBV5-1
CASRFGGAGTEAFF
TGCGCCAGCAGGTTCGGTGGTGCTGGCACTGAAGCTTTCTTT
>-|16|TRBJ1-1|many|TRBV21-1
CASSSLEEGSDTEAFF
TGTGCCAGCAGCTCCCTCGAAGAGGGCTCGGACACTGAAGCTTTCTTT
>-|13|TRBJ2-7|many|TRBV20-1
CSARSGGGHEQYF
TGCAGTGCTAGATCAGGAGGGGGACACGAGCAGTACTTC
>TRBD1|16|TRBJ1-4|many|TRBV10-3
CAISEYQGASNEKLFF
TGTGCCATCAGTGAGTACCAGGGGGCGTCTAATGAAAAACTGTTTTTT
>TRBD2|17|TRBJ2-1|many|TRBV7-3
CASSPGTSGRARNEQFF
TGTGCCAGCAGCCCCGGGACTAGCGGGAGGGCCCGAAATGAGCAGTTCTTC
>-|14|TRBJ1-5|-|TRBV7-8
CASSLNAGNQPQHF
TGTGCCAGCAGCTTAAACGCAGGAAATCAGCCCCAGCATTTT
>TRBD1|15|TRBJ1-4|many|TRBV7-8
CASSLGGTGDEKLFF
TGTGCCAGCAGCTTAGGGGGGACAGGAGATGAAAAACTGTTTTTT
>TRBD1|13|TRBJ1-6|medium-sized|TRBV29-1
CSVRTGSESPLHF
TGCAGCGTTAGGACAGGGTCGGAGTCACCCCTCCACTTT
>-|16|TRBJ2-2|many|TRBV6-5
CASSSGKRGATGELFF
TGTGCCAGCAGTAGCGGCAAAAGGGGGGCGACCGGGGAGCTGTTTTTT
>TRBD1|15|TRBJ2-7|many|TRBV5-1
CASRNTGQSFYEQYF
TGCGCCAGCAGAAATACGGGACAGAGTTTCTACGAGCAGTACTTC
>TRBD2|14|TRBJ2-1|few|TRBV7-2
CAGSFSGGGDEQFF
TGTGCCGGTAGCTTCTCGGGCGGGGGGGATGAGCAGTTCTTC
>-|15|TRBJ1-5|many|TRBV29-1
CSSRMGLYSNQPQHF
TGCAGCTCCCGGATGGGTCTCTATAGCAATCAGCCCCAGCATTTT
>TRBD1|16|TRBJ1-2|many|TRBV6-1
CASSLNPDRSFYGYTF
TGTGCCAGCAGTCTCAACCCGGACAGGAGCTTCTATGGCTACACCTTC
>-|14|TRBJ1-5|many|TRBV5-1
CASSPLGSNQPQHF
TGCGCCAGCAGCCCCCTGGGTAGCAATCAGCCCCAGCATTTT